A selection of T cell receptor beta chains follows, all from one sample in a study of CD8+ T cells in alopecia areata. Clones were sequenced by immunoSEQ multiplex PCR, and TCRdb holds only the in-frame ones, with some missing. The sample holds about 190,000 clones, 50% to 60% seen once. Sample: CD4+ T cells sorted from blood, taken at week 4, from a patient treated with tofacitinib. All receptors come from a human donor with alopecia areata. Both conserved end residues are part of each CDR3. Fields, in order: V gene, clone size, J gene, D gene, CDR3 protein, CDR3 DNA. A D gene is named only where the DNA matches it firmly. Expanded clones are given a class, and other clones once, few, many or no size at all.

TRBV28	-	TRBJ2-3	TRBD2	CASSQGGASTDTQYF	TGTGCCAGCAGTCAGGGAGGGGCTAGCACAGATACGCAGTATTTT
TRBV29-1	-	TRBJ2-2	TRBD1	CSVLRQGPNTGELFF	TGCAGCGTACTTCGACAGGGACCTAACACCGGGGAGCTGTTTTTT
TRBV5-1	-	TRBJ2-7	-	CASSILQGYEQYF	TGCGCCAGCAGCATTCTCCAGGGTTACGAGCAGTACTTC
TRBV25-1	-	TRBJ2-1	-	CASSEVGAGYNEQFF	TGTGCCAGCAGTGAAGTGGGGGCAGGGTACAATGAGCAGTTCTTC
TRBV27	-	TRBJ1-4	TRBD1	CASSNYGTANEKLFF	TGTGCCAGCTCAAACTACGGGACAGCTAATGAAAAACTGTTTTTT
TRBV30	once	TRBJ1-3	-	CAWSVMASGNTIYF	TGTGCCTGGAGTGTAATGGCCTCTGGAAACACCATATATTTT
TRBV15	-	TRBJ2-2	-	CATSPGELFF	TGTGCCACCAGCCCCGGGGAGCTGTTTTTT
TRBV9	once	TRBJ2-7	TRBD2	CASRWGGSYEQYF	TGTGCCAGTAGGTGGGGGGGCTCCTACGAGCAGTACTTC
TRBV5-1	-	TRBJ2-6	-	CASSLVVAGANVLTF	TGCGCCAGCAGCTTGGTTGTGGCTGGGGCCAACGTCCTGACTTTC
TRBV4-1	-	TRBJ2-1	-	CASSQGDSRTYNEQFF	TGCGCCAGCAGCCAAGGAGACAGTCGTACCTACAATGAGCAGTTCTTC
TRBV2	-	TRBJ2-3	-	CASGVGTQYF	TGTGCCAGCGGCGTGGGTACGCAGTATTTT
TRBV30	few	TRBJ2-7	-	CAWGPGRYEQYF	TGTGCCTGGGGGCCGGGAAGGTACGAGCAGTACTTC
TRBV30	-	TRBJ1-2	-	CAWSILDGYTF	TGTGCCTGGAGTATTCTTGACGGCTACACCTTC
TRBV29-1	few	TRBJ1-2	-	CSVGLVLGSYTF	TGCAGCGTTGGACTTGTGTTAGGTAGCTACACCTTC
TRBV5-6	-	TRBJ2-5	TRBD1	CASSLWDRYQDETQYF	TGTGCCAGCAGCTTGTGGGACAGATACCAAGACGAGACCCAGTACTTC
TRBV9	-	TRBJ2-3	-	CASSARQADTQYF	TGTGCCAGCAGCGCCAGACAGGCGGATACGCAGTATTTT
TRBV4-1	-	TRBJ1-4	-	CASSQVGF	TGCGCCAGCAGCCAAGTTGGTTTT
TRBV30	-	TRBJ1-4	-	CAWSFARSPTNEKLFF	TGTGCCTGGAGTTTTGCGAGAAGTCCAACTAATGAAAAACTGTTTTTT
TRBV7-3	-	TRBJ2-5	-	CASSLTGHNQETQYF	TGTGCCAGCAGCTTAACGGGACACAACCAAGAGACCCAGTACTTC
TRBV2	-	TRBJ2-7	TRBD2	CASSDGTRIYEQYF	TGTGCCAGCAGTGACGGGACTAGAATTTACGAGCAGTACTTC
TRBV29-1	once	TRBJ2-6	-	CSVGGGSGLSGANVLTF	TGCAGCGTAGGTGGAGGGTCCGGCCTCTCTGGGGCCAACGTCCTGACTTTC
TRBV19	few	TRBJ2-1	TRBD2	CASSIRPSGRWATAEQFF	TGTGCCAGTAGTATCCGGCCTAGCGGGAGGTGGGCCACGGCTGAGCAGTTCTTC
TRBV6-5	-	TRBJ2-5	-	CASSSRRGRTETQYF	TGTGCCAGCAGTTCCAGGCGGGGCCGGACAGAGACCCAGTACTTC
TRBV5-1	few	TRBJ2-7	TRBD1	CASSFGQDSYEQYF	TGCGCCAGCAGCTTCGGACAGGACTCCTACGAGCAGTACTTC
TRBV4-2	-	TRBJ1-3	-	CASSQDVTIYF	TGTGCCAGCAGCCAAGATGTCACCATATATTTT
TRBV19	few	TRBJ2-7	-	CASSIVGQEGREQYF	TGTGCCAGTAGTATCGTTGGACAGGAGGGGCGCGAGCAGTACTTC
TRBV9	few	TRBJ2-1	TRBD2	CASNPGWGLDVEQFF	TGTGCCAGCAACCCCGGGTGGGGACTAGATGTTGAGCAGTTCTTC
TRBV14	-	TRBJ2-2	-	CASSQDLLGPGELFF	TGTGCCAGCAGCCAAGATCTTCTAGGGCCCGGGGAGCTGTTTTTT
TRBV2	-	TRBJ1-1	TRBD1	CATNHDRGLNTEAFF	TGTGCCACCAACCATGACAGGGGCCTGAACACTGAAGCTTTCTTT
TRBV9	-	TRBJ1-4	TRBD1	CASSAGGQGRYEKLFF	TGTGCCAGCAGCGCTGGGGGACAGGGAAGATACGAAAAACTGTTTTTT
TRBV7-2	-	TRBJ2-1	TRBD2	CASSLVASGSISYNEQFF	TGTGCCAGCAGCTTGGTGGCTAGCGGGAGTATCTCCTACAATGAGCAGTTCTTC
TRBV30	-	TRBJ1-1	-	CAWGLGFTEAFF	TGTGCCTGGGGGTTGGGGTTTACTGAAGCTTTCTTT
TRBV23-1	-	TRBJ2-7	-	CASSQSVPLLFYEQYF	TGCGCCAGCAGTCAATCGGTCCCCCTCTTATTCTACGAGCAGTACTTC
TRBV6-5	-	TRBJ2-7	TRBD1	CASRDDRTGAYEQYF	TGTGCCAGCAGAGACGACCGGACAGGGGCCTACGAGCAGTACTTC
TRBV4-2	-	TRBJ2-7	-	CASSQDLGETPYEQYF	TGTGCCAGCAGCCAAGATCTTGGGGAGACGCCCTACGAGCAGTACTTC
TRBV27	-	TRBJ1-4	TRBD1	CASSTGLGQHNEKLFF	TGTGCCAGCAGTACCGGGTTGGGACAGCATAATGAAAAACTGTTTTTT
TRBV7-9	-	TRBJ1-2	-	CASSFQYREDGYTF	TGTGCCAGCAGCTTTCAATACAGGGAGGATGGCTACACCTTC
TRBV5-4	-	TRBJ2-5	-	CASSLKGNAETQYF	TGTGCCAGCAGCTTGAAAGGGAACGCGGAGACCCAGTACTTC
TRBV9	-	TRBJ2-7	TRBD2	CASSAGLAGVPQYF	TGTGCCAGCAGCGCAGGACTAGCGGGAGTACCGCAGTACTTC
TRBV10-3	few	TRBJ2-7	TRBD1	CAITGTGGYEQYF	TGTGCCATCACTGGGACAGGGGGTTACGAGCAGTACTTC
TRBV19	few	TRBJ2-2	-	CASSIGGPGSGELFF	TGTGCCAGTAGTATCGGAGGGCCGGGATCCGGGGAGCTGTTTTTT
TRBV11-2	-	TRBJ1-1	-	CASSFLNTEAFF	TGTGCCAGCAGCTTTTTGAACACTGAAGCTTTCTTT
TRBV29-1	-	TRBJ2-5	-	CSVEGGGETQYF	TGCAGCGTTGAGGGGGGCGGAGAGACCCAGTACTTC
TRBV25-1	once	TRBJ2-7	TRBD1	CASSSSAGTGSYEQYF	TGTGCCAGCAGTTCATCCGCCGGGACAGGGTCCTACGAGCAGTACTTC
TRBV6-5	-	TRBJ2-2	-	CASSRAVTGELFF	TGTGCCAGCAGTCGAGCGGTCACCGGGGAGCTGTTTTTT